These T cell receptor beta chains were read from a single sample in a study of blood T cell repertoires in COVID-19. Here immunoSEQ multiplex PCR was the method, and the copy in TCRdb shows in-frame clones only, minus some. The sample yields 200,000 to 300,000 clones, approximately 86% seen once. The sequencing sample was made of peripheral blood. These receptors came from a man in his 60s who had recovered from COVID-19. CDR3s include the opening cysteine and the closing phenylalanine or tryptophan. The D gene is left open where the match is weak. Clone sizes are given selectively: once, few, many, or a class where the clone is expanded.

.	TRBJ2-3	TRBD2	TRBV11-3	CASSRLSGGGTDTQYF	TGTGCCAGCAGCCGTCTTAGCGGGGGTGGGACAGATACGCAGTATTTT
.	TRBJ1-1	TRBD1	TRBV3-1/TRBV3-2	CASSQVGGTGWAFF	TGTGCCAGCAGCCAAGTCGGGGGGACAGGGTGGGCTTTCTTT
.	TRBJ1-3	TRBD1	TRBV9	CASSLRDRGYSGNTIYF	TGTGCCAGCAGCCTCCGGGACAGGGGATACTCTGGAAACACCATATATTTT
few	TRBJ2-3	TRBD2	TRBV7-2	CASSATGGFTDTQYF	TGTGCCAGCAGCGCAACGGGGGGGTTCACAGATACGCAGTATTTT
.	TRBJ2-3	TRBD2	TRBV6-6	CASVIAGASDTQYF	TGTGCCAGCGTAATAGCGGGGGCATCCGATACGCAGTATTTT
.	TRBJ2-3	TRBD2	TRBV6-6	CASRLGGSTDTQYF	TGTGCCAGCAGATTGGGGGGGAGCACAGATACGCAGTATTTT
.	TRBJ1-5	TRBD1	TRBV7-8	CASSLTGINGNQPQHF	TGTGCCAGCAGCCTGACAGGGATCAACGGCAATCAGCCCCAGCATTTT
.	TRBJ2-1	.	TRBV24-1	CATSDTTPGYSYNEQFF	TGTGCCACCAGTGACACGACTCCGGGTTACTCCTACAATGAGCAGTTCTTC
few	TRBJ2-1	.	TRBV5-1	CAIIPPISGVSYNEQFF	TGCGCCATCATCCCGCCAATCTCGGGGGTGTCCTACAATGAGCAGTTCTTC
.	TRBJ1-4	TRBD1	TRBV28	CAKGAGPTNEKLFF	TGTGCCAAGGGGGCCGGACCAACTAATGAAAAACTGTTTTTT
.	TRBJ2-7	.	TRBV5-6	CASSFGRDFYEQYF	TGTGCCAGCAGCTTCGGACGGGACTTCTACGAGCAGTACTTC
.	TRBJ1-6	TRBD1	TRBV7-2	CASSLTGARNNSPLHF	TGTGCCAGCAGCTTAACAGGGGCCCGTAATAATTCACCCCTCCACTTT
.	TRBJ1-2	TRBD1	TRBV5-6	CASSRLDRAGYTF	TGTGCCAGCAGCAGATTGGACAGGGCTGGCTACACCTTC
.	TRBJ2-5	TRBD2	TRBV2	CASSVDGGGYQETQYF	TGTGCCAGCAGTGTGGATGGCGGGGGGTACCAAGAGACCCAGTACTTC
.	TRBJ2-2	TRBD1	TRBV6-6	CASRGGTGINTGELFF	TGTGCCAGCAGGGGCGGGACAGGGATTAACACCGGGGAGCTGTTTTTT
.	TRBJ2-7	TRBD1	TRBV6-5	CASRADRGNYYEQYF	TGTGCCAGCAGAGCGGACAGGGGCAACTACTACGAGCAGTACTTC
.	TRBJ1-1	TRBD1	TRBV5-5	CASSELDRGSVWTEAFF	TGTGCCAGCAGTGAGTTAGACAGGGGATCTGTTTGGACTGAAGCTTTCTTT
.	TRBJ1-5	.	TRBV11-2	CASSLFPDSNQPQHF	TGTGCCAGCAGCTTATTTCCAGATAGCAATCAGCCCCAGCATTTT
.	TRBJ2-4	.	TRBV5-6	CASTRLLAKNIQYF	TGTGCCAGCACCCGACTACTAGCCAAAAACATTCAGTACTTC
.	TRBJ1-4	.	TRBV18	CASSPMSSNEKLFF	TGTGCCAGCTCACCAATGAGCTCCAATGAAAAACTGTTTTTT
.	TRBJ1-4	.	TRBV20-1	CSASGGREKLFF	TGCAGTGCCAGTGGGGGGCGTGAAAAACTGTTTTTT
.	TRBJ2-7	.	TRBV5-1	CASSLVGVEQYF	TGCGCCAGCAGCTTGGTCGGGGTCGAGCAGTACTTC
.	TRBJ2-5	.	TRBV7-8	CASRLLTSFQETQYF	TGTGCCAGCAGACTACTGACTTCATTTCAAGAGACCCAGTACTTC
.	TRBJ1-5	.	TRBV19	CASSTIPAGYSNQPQHF	TGTGCCAGTAGTACCATCCCAGCAGGGTATAGCAATCAGCCCCAGCATTTT
.	TRBJ2-2	TRBD2	TRBV24-1	CAIERGVHGELFF	TGTGCCATTGAACGGGGGGTTCACGGGGAGCTGTTTTTT
.	TRBJ1-2	TRBD1	TRBV19	CASSMRHHTGEGYTF	TGTGCCAGTAGTATGCGCCATCATACAGGGGAGGGCTACACCTTC
.	TRBJ2-7	TRBD1	TRBV27	CASRTGTGGSYEQYF	TGTGCCAGCAGAACCGGGACAGGGGGTTCCTACGAGCAGTACTTC
once	TRBJ1-5	TRBD1	TRBV6-5	CASSYATGGQEAQHF	TGTGCCAGCAGTTACGCAACTGGGGGACAGGAGGCCCAGCATTTT
.	TRBJ1-2	.	TRBV6-2/TRBV6-3	CASSYLTGPYGYTF	TGTGCCAGCAGTTACTTAACAGGCCCCTATGGCTACACCTTC
.	TRBJ2-2	.	TRBV5-1	CASSWGRGSGTGELFF	TGCGCCAGCAGCTGGGGGCGGGGGAGCGGCACCGGGGAGCTGTTTTTT
.	TRBJ2-4	.	TRBV28	CASTPITGAKNIQYF	TGTGCCAGCACCCCGATTACAGGAGCCAAAAACATTCAGTACTTC
.	TRBJ2-7	TRBD1	TRBV19	CATSGTGHTYEQYF	TGTGCCACATCCGGGACAGGTCACACCTACGAGCAGTACTTC
.	TRBJ1-2	.	TRBV25-1	CASSRQGGYGYTF	TGTGCCAGCAGTCGGCAGGGTGGCTATGGCTACACCTTC
.	TRBJ2-3	.	TRBV6-6	CASSYSGLSTDTQYF	TGTGCCAGCAGTTACTCAGGACTCAGCACAGATACGCAGTATTTT
.	TRBJ2-7	TRBD2	TRBV10-3	CAISEVGGLAGTYEQYF	TGTGCCATCAGTGAAGTGGGTGGGCTAGCGGGGACCTACGAGCAGTACTTC
.	TRBJ2-5	.	TRBV3-1/TRBV3-2	CASLFRGGATQYF	TGTGCCAGCCTCTTTCGGGGCGGGGCGACCCAGTACTTC
many	TRBJ1-5	TRBD1	TRBV19	CASTGDRGTNNQPQHF	TGTGCCAGTACCGGCGACAGGGGGACGAACAATCAGCCCCAGCATTTT
.	TRBJ2-7	TRBD2	TRBV10-3	CAISEFSAGVSYEQYF	TGTGCCATCAGTGAGTTCTCGGCGGGGGTATCCTACGAGCAGTACTTC
.	TRBJ2-3	.	TRBV3-1/TRBV3-2	CASSLLSTDTQYF	TGTGCCAGCAGCCTACTATCCACAGATACGCAGTATTTT
.	TRBJ1-2	.	TRBV5-1	CASSFAGSGIYGYTF	TGCGCCAGCAGCTTCGCGGGGTCAGGAATATATGGCTACACCTTC
.	TRBJ2-7	TRBD2	TRBV5-4	CASSLELAGAYEQYF	TGTGCCAGCAGCTTGGAGCTAGCGGGGGCCTACGAGCAGTACTTC
.	TRBJ1-6	.	TRBV5-4	CASSLSLGDRRGSPLHF	TGTGCCAGCAGCTTGAGTCTTGGAGATCGAAGGGGTTCACCCCTCCACTTT